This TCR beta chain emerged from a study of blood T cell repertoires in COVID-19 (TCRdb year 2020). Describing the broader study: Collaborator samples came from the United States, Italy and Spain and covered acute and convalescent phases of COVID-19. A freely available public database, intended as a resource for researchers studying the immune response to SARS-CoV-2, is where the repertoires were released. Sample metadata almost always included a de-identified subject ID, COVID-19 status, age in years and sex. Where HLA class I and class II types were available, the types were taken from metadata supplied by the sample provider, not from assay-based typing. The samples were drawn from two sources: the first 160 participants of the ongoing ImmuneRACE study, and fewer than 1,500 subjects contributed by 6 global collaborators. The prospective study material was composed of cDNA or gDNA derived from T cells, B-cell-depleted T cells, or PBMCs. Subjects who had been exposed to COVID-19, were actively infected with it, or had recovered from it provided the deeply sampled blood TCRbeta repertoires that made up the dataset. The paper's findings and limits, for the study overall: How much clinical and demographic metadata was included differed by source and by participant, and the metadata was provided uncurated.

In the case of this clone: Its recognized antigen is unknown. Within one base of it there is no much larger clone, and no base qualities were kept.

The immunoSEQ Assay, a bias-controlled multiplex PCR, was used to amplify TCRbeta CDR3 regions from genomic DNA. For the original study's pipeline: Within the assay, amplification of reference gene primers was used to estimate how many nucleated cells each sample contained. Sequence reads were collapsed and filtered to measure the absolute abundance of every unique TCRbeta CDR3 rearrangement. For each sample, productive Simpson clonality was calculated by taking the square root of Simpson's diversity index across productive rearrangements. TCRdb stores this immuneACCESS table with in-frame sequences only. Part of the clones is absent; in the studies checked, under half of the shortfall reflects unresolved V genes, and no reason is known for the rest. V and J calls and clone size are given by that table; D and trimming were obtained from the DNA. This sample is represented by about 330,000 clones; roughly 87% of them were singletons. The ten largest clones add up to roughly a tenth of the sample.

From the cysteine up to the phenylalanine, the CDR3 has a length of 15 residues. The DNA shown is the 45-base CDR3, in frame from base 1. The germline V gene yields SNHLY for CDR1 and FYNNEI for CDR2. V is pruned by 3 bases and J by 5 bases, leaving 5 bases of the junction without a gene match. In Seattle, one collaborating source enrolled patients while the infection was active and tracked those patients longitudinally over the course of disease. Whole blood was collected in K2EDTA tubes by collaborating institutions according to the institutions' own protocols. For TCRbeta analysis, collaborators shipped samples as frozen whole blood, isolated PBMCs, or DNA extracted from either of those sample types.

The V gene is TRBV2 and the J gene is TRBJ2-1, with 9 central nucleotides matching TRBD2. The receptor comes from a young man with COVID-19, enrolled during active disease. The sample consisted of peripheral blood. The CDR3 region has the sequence CASSDSIAGDNEQFF. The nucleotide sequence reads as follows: TGTGCCAGCAGTGATTCGATAGCGGGAGACAATGAGCAGTTCTTC. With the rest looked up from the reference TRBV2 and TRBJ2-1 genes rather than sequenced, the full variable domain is EPEVTQTPSHQVTQMGQEVILRCVPISNHLYFYWYRQILGQKVEFLVSFYNNEISEKSEIFDDQFSVERPDGSNFTLKIRSTKLEDSAMYFCASSDSIAGDNEQFFGPGTRLTVL.